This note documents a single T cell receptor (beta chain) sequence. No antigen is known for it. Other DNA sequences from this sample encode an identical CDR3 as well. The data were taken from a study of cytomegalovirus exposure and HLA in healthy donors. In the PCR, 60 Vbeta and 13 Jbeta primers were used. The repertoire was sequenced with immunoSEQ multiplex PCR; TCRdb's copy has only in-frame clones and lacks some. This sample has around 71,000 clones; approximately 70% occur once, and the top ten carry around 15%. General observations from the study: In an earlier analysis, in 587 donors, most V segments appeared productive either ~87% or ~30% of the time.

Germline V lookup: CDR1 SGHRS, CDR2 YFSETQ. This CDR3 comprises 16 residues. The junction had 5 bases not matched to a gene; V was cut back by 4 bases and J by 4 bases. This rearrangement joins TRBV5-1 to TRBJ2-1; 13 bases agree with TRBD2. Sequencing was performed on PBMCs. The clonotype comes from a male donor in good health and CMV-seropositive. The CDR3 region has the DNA TGCGCCAGCAGCAGACGACTAGCGGGAGGATACAATGAGCAGTTCTTC. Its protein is CASSRRLAGGYNEQFF.